A single sample gave rise to the 17 T cell receptor beta chains below, sequenced in a study of cytomegalovirus exposure and HLA in healthy donors. Both 60 Vbeta primers and 13 Jbeta primers went into the PCR. Using immunoSEQ multiplex PCR, the repertoire was profiled, and TCRdb retains in-frame clones only, with some absent. This table holds 100,000 to 150,000 clones, more than 60% found once. Sequencing was performed on PBMCs. Receptors originate from a woman aged 40 to 50 in good health and CMV-seronegative.

This rearrangement joins TRBV5-1 to TRBJ1-2; TRBD1 matches at 8 bases. Germline assignment: CDR1 SGHRS and CDR2 YFSETQ. The V segment lost 0 bases and the J segment 6 bases; nucleotides outside the gene matches: 7. The CDR3 is 15 residues long. This chain's CDR3 is CASSLGAGDRNGYTF. The CDR3, as DNA: TGCGCCAGCAGCTTGGGGGCAGGGGACAGGAATGGCTACACCTTC.

The rearrangement links TRBV21-1 to TRBJ1-5; the table's D call TRBD1 went unverified against the DNA. TRBV21-1 is shown as a pseudogene. The CDR3 sequence is 16 residues long. As DNA, the CDR3 is TGTGCCAGCAGCAACCAGGGACAGCATAGCAATCAGCCCCAGCATTTT. Residues: CASSNQGQHSNQPQHF.

As concerns this clone: The junction does not match germline at one end; this may be a read error. The CDR3 reads CASSLGPAGGANGLTF. The CDR3 nucleotides are TGCGCCAGCAGCCTGGGACCGGCGGGGGGGGCCAACGGCCTGACTTTC. The rearrangement uses TRBV5-1 and TRBJ2-6; TRBD2 aligns across 9 bases. This CDR3 region has 16 residues. Germline V gene data show CDR1 as SGHRS and CDR2 as YFSETQ.

The rearrangement uses TRBV5-1 and TRBJ2-3; TRBD1 agrees at 11 bases. The germline V gene encodes CDR1 SGHRS and CDR2 YFSETQ. J gave up 4 bases and V 4 bases, and 5 bases lay outside the gene matches. The CDR3 is 15 residues long. CDR3 DNA sequence: TGCGCCAGCAGCCCCTGGACAGGGGGCCCAGATACGCAGTATTTT. This encodes CASSPWTGGPDTQYF.

This sequence joins TRBV7-6 and TRBJ1-4; 9 bases fit TRBD1. The CDR3 extends over 15 amino acids. With 3 bases clipped from V and 5 bases from J, the junction kept 4 bases outside the gene matches. Germline V gene data show CDR1 as SGHVS and CDR2 as FNYEAQ. CDR3 in amino acids: CASSLFGQGNEKLFF. The CDR3 region has the DNA TGTGCCAGCAGCTTGTTTGGACAGGGGAATGAAAAACTGTTTTTT.

The chain is built from TRBV7-3 and TRBJ2-3; 8 positions agree with TRBD1. Per germline, CDR1 SGHTA and CDR2 FQGTGA. The CDR3 is made up of 16 amino acids. With 2 bases clipped from V and 6 bases from J, the junction kept 10 bases outside the gene matches. Here the CDR3 reads CASSLEGAGGADTQYF. In nucleotides, the CDR3 is TGTGCCAGCAGCTTAGAGGGCGCAGGGGGCGCCGATACGCAGTATTTT. Complete variable domain (other parts from reference TRBV7-3 and TRBJ2-3): GAGVSQTPSNKVTEKGKYVELRCDPISGHTALYWYRQSLGQGPEFLIYFQGTGAADDSGLPNDRFFAVRPEGSVSTLKIQRTERGDSAVYLCASSLEGAGGADTQYFGPGTRLTVL.

A single count supports this clone. The rearrangement links TRBV20-1 to TRBJ1-1; maybe TRBD1 (6 bases). This CDR3 region has 11 residues. V shed 1 base and J shed 11 bases, with 11 bases lying between them. CDR1 and CDR2 (germline): DFQATT, SNEGSKA (reference sequence). CDR3 nucleotides: TGCAGTGCTAGAGGTGGGGGCCGGGCTTTCTTT. Translated, it gives CSARGGGRAFF.

The chain employs TRBV7-7 and TRBJ1-1, with unresolved D. The CDR3 runs to 13 residues. Looked up from germline, CDR1 is SSHAT and CDR2 is FNYEAQ (reference sequence). Trimming shortened V by 0 bases and J by 1 base, and 3 bases separated the two germline ends. CDR3 coding DNA: TGTGCCAGCAGCTTAGCTAGGAACACTGAAGCTTTCTTT. It specifies CASSLARNTEAFF. The whole variable domain, remainder taken from reference TRBV7-7 and TRBJ1-1, is GAGVSQSPRYKVTKRGQDVTLRCDPISSHATLYWYQQALGQGPEFLTYFNYEAQPDKSGLPSDRFSAERPEGSISTLTIQRTEQRDSAMYRCASSLARNTEAFFGQGTRLTVV.

DNA for the CDR3: TGCGCCAGCAGCCCCCTAGACAGGGGGAGCTCCTACGAGCAGTACTTC. This translates into CASSPLDRGSSYEQYF. The chain uses TRBV5-1 and TRBJ2-7, with 9 positions matching TRBD1. CDR1 and CDR2 (germline): SGHRS, YFSETQ. The CDR3 is made up of 16 amino acids. The trim removed 4 bases at V and 0 bases at J, leaving 8 bases unmatched.

The chain employs TRBV5-1 and TRBJ1-5, with D perhaps matching TRBD1 (5 bases). This CDR3 has 13 amino acids. Germline-derived CDR1 and CDR2 are SGHRS and YFSETQ. V lost 4 bases and J 6 bases, leaving 11 bases between the germline ends. The CDR3 nucleotides are TGCGCCAGCAGCCCAGGGTTAGGTCAGCCCCAGCATTTT. This gives the protein CASSPGLGQPQHF.

This clone was seen only a few times. This chain links TRBV4-1 with TRBJ2-7; D perhaps matches TRBD2 (6 bases). The CDR3 is 16 residues long. CDR1 is MGHRA and CDR2 is YSYEKL in the germline V gene. V was cut by 5 bases and J by 0 bases, with 17 bases left in between. The CDR3 DNA sequence: TGCGCCAGCAGCTCGGGAGAGGTTTCGAGCTCCTACGAGCAGTACTTC. Protein sequence: CASSSGEVSSSYEQYF.

CDR3 amino acids: CASTTGGVNTEAFF. The DNA for the CDR3 is TGCGCCAGCACGACAGGGGGAGTGAACACTGAAGCTTTCTTT. J is TRBJ1-1 and V is TRBV5-1; 9 bases line up with TRBD1. Germline V gives CDR1 SGHRS, CDR2 YFSETQ. CDR3 length equals 14 residues. The junction had 3 bases not matched to a gene; V was cut back by 6 bases and J by 0 bases.

The chain recombines TRBV27 with TRBJ2-2, with TRBD2 matching over 8 bases. V lost 7 bases, J lost 4 bases, and 11 bases stayed unmatched. This CDR3 spans 16 amino acids. Germline V gives CDR1 MNHEY, CDR2 SMNVEV (reference sequence). CDR3 coding DNA: TGTGCCAGCACCAAAAGAGTCGCGGGGGGCACCGGGGAGCTGTTTTTT. Its translation: CASTKRVAGGTGELFF.

This clone has more than one count but fewer than ten. The rearrangement joins TRBV4-1 to TRBJ1-3, with TRBD1 matching over 7 bases. J lost 4 bases, V lost 3 bases, and 3 bases had no gene match. Looked up from germline, CDR1 is MGHRA and CDR2 is YSYEKL. This CDR3 is 14 amino acids long. CDR3 DNA: TGCGCCAGCAGCCAGGAGGGACAGGGAAACACCATATATTTT. The encoded protein is CASSQEGQGNTIYF.

V is TRBV28 and J is TRBJ1-2; D remains unclear. The germline V gene encodes CDR1 MDHEN and CDR2 SYDVKM. Trimming removed 6 bases from V and 6 bases from J, with 11 bases in between. CDR3 length: 12 residues. The CDR3 DNA reads as TGTGCCAGCAGCCCTCCGGGTAATGGCTACACCTTC. This encodes CASSPPGNGYTF.

The chain recombines TRBV6-5 with TRBJ2-2; D may be TRBD1 (5 bases). The CDR3 is made up of 13 amino acids. Looked up from germline, CDR1 is MNHEY and CDR2 is SVGAGI. V was cut by 8 bases and J by 5 bases, with 12 bases left in between. CDR3 coding DNA: TGTGCCAGCGGGCAGGGTGTGACCGGGGAGCTGTTTTTT. This sequence encodes CASGQGVTGELFF.

This clone was observed a few times. V gene TRBV15 combines with J gene TRBJ2-7, with 8 bases aligning to TRBD1. Germline V gene lookup returns CDR1 LNHNV and CDR2 YYDKDF (reference sequence). The CDR3 is made up of 16 amino acids. The J segment lost 0 bases and the V segment lost 0 bases, leaving 4 bases of the junction unmatched. The CDR3 sequence: CATSRDWTGSSYEQYF. CDR3 sequence (DNA): TGTGCCACCAGCAGAGATTGGACAGGGAGCTCCTACGAGCAGTACTTC.